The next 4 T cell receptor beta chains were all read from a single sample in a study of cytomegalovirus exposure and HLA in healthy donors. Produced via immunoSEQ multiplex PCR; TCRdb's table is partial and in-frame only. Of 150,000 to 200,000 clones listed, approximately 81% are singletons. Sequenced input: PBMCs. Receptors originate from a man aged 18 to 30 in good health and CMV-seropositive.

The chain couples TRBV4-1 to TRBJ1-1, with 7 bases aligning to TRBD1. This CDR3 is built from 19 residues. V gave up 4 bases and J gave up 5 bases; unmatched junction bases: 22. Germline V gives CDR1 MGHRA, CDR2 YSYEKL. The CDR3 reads CASSLYPGQLQLRGTEAFF. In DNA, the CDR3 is TGCGCCAGCAGCCTCTACCCGGGACAGCTACAGTTAAGGGGGACTGAAGCTTTCTTT.

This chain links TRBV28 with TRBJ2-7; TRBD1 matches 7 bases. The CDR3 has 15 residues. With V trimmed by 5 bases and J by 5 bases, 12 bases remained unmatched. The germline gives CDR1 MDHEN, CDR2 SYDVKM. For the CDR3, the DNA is TGTGCCAGCAGTCCGTCCCCCGGGCAGGGGGACGAGCAGTACTTC. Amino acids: CASSPSPGQGDEQYF.

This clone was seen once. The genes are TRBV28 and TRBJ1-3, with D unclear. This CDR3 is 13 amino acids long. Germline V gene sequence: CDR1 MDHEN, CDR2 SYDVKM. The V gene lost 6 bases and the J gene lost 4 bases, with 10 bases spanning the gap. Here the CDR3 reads CASRQVTGNTIYF. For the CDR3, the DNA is TGTGCCAGCAGACAAGTAACCGGAAACACCATATATTTT.

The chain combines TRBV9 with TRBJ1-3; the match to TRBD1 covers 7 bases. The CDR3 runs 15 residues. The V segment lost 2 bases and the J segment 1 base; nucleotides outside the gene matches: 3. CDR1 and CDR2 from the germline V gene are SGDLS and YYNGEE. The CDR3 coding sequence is TGTGCCAGCAGCGTCCAGGGACAGTCTGGAAACACCATATATTTT. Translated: CASSVQGQSGNTIYF.